This T cell receptor (beta chain) was sequenced for a study of T cells in Graves' hyperthyroidism and ophthalmopathy. The study's findings and limits: Most clonotypes that expanded in the thyroid above 0.001 also showed up in blood.

RNA transcripts served as the template for amplifying TCR beta CDR3 regions. First-round RT-PCR with HTBI primers amplified the TCR CDR3 region. TCRdb analysed the multiplex PCR reads with MiXCR anew, one entry per CDR3 protein. The top ten hold 13% to 15% of the sample, which has approximately 430,000 distinct CDR3 sequences, less than 20% seen once. This clonotype has at least ten counts. The antigen is not known. The study enrolled patients aged 18 to 65 with newly diagnosed hyperthyroidism of under 2 months' duration. Unmatched junction bases numbered 3, after V lost 3 bases and J lost 8 bases. This CDR3 spans 12 amino acids. Germline CDR1 reads SEHNR; CDR2 reads FQNEAQ (reference sequence).

The receptor's source is a woman between 18 and 29 years old with Graves' hyperthyroidism. This chain joins TRBV7-9 and TRBJ1-1, with 7 bases that match TRBD1. The sequenced material came from blood. The CDR3 bases are TGTGCCAGCAGCTTGGGACAGTACGAAGCTTTCTTT. Amino acids: CASSLGQYEAFF.